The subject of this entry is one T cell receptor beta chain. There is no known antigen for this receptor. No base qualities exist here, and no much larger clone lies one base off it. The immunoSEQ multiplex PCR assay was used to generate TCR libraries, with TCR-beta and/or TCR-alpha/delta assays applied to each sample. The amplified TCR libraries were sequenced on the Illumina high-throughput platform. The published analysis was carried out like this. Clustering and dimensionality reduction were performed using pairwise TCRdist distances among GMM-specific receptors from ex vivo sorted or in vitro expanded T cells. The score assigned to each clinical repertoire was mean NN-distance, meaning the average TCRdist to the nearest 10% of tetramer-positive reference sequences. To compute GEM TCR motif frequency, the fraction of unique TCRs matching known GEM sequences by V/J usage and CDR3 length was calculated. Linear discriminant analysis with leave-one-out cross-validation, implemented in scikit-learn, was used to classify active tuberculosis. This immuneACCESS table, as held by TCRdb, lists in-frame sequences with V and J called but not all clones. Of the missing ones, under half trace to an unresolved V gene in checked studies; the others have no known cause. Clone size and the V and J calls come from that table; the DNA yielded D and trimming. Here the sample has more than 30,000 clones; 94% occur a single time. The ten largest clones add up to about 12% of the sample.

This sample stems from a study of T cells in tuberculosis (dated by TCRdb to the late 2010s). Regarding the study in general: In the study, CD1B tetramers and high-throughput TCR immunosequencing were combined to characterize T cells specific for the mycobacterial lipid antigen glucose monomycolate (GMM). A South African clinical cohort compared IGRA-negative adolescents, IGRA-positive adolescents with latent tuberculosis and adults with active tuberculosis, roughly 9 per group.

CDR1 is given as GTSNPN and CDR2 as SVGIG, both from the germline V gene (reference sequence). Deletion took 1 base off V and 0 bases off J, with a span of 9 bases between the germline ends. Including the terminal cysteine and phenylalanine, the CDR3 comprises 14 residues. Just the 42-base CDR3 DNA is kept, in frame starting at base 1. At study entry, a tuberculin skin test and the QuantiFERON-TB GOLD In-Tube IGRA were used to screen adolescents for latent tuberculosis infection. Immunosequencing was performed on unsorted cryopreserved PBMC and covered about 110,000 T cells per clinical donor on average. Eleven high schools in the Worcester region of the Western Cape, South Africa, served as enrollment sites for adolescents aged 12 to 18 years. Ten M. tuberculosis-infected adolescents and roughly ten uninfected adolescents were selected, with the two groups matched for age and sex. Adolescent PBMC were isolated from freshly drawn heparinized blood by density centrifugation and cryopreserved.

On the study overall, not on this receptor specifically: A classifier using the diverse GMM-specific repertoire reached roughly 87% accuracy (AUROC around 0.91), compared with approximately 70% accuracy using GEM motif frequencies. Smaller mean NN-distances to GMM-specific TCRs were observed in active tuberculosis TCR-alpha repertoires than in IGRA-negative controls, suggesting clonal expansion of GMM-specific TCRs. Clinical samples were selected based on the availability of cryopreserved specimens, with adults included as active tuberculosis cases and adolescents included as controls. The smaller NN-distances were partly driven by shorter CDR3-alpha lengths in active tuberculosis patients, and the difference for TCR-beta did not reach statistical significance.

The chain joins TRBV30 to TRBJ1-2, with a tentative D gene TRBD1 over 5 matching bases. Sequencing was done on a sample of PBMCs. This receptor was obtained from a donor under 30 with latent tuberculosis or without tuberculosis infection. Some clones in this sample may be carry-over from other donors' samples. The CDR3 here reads CAWSAGGSNYGYTF. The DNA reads TGTGCCTGGAGTGCCGGGGGATCTAACTATGGCTACACCTTC.